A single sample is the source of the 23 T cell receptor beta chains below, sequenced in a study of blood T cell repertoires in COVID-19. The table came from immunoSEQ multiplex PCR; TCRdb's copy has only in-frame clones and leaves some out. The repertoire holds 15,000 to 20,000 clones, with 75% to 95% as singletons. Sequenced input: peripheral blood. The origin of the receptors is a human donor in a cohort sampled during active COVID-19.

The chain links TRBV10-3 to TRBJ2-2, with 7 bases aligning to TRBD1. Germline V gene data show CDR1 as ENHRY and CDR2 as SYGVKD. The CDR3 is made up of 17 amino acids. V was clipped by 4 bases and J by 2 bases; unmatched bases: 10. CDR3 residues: CAISVRQGFRNTGELFF. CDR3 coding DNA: TGTGCCATCAGTGTCAGACAGGGCTTCAGAAACACCGGGGAGCTGTTTTTT.

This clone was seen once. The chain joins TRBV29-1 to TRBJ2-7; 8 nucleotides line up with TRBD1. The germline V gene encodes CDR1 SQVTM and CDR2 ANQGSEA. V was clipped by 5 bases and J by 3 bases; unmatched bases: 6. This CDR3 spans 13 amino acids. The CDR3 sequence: CSVLGQGGYEQYF. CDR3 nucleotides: TGCAGCGTTCTAGGACAGGGAGGCTACGAGCAGTACTTC.

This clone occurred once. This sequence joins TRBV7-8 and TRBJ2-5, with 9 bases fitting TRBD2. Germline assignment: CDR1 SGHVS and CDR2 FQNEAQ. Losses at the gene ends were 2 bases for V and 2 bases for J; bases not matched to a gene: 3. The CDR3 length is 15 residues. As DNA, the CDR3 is TGTGCCAGCAGCTTATGGCGGGGGGGGCAAGAGACCCAGTACTTC. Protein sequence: CASSLWRGGQETQYF.

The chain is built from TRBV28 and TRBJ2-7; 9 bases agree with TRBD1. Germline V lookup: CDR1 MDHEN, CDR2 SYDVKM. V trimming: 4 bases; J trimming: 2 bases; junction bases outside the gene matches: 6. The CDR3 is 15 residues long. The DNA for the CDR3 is TGTGCCAGCAGTTCCCTAACAGGGGGCCCCTACGAGCAGTACTTC. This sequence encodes CASSSLTGGPYEQYF.

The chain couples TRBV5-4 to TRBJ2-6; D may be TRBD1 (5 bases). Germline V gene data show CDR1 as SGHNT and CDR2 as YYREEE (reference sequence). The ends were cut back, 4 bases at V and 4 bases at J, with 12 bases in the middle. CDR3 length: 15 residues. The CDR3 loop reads CASSSQGSGANVLTF. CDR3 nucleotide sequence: TGTGCCAGCAGCAGTCAGGGTAGCGGGGCCAACGTCCTGACTTTC.

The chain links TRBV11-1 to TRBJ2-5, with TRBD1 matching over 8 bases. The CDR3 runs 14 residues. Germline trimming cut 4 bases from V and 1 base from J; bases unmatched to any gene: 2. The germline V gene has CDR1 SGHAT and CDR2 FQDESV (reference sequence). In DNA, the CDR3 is TGTGCCAGCAGCTCTGGACAGGGCCAAGAGACCCAGTACTTC. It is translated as CASSSGQGQETQYF.

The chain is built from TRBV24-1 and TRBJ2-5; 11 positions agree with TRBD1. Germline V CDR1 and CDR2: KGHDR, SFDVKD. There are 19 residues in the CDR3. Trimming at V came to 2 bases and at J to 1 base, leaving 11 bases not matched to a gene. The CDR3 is CATSDSHDPDRGLQETQYF. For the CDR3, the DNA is TGTGCCACCAGTGATTCCCACGACCCGGACAGGGGGCTCCAAGAGACCCAGTACTTC.

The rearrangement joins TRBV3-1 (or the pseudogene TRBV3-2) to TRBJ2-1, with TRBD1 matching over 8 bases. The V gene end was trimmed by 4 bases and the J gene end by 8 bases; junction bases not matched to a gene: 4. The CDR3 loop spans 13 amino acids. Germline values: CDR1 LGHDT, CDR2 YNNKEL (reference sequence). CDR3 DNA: TGTGCCAGCAGCCGACAGGGGAACTATGAGCAGTTCTTC. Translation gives CASSRQGNYEQFF.

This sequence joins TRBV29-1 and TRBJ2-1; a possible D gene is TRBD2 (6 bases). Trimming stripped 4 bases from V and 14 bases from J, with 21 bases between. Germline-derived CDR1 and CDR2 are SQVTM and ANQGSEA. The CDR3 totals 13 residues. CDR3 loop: CSVVTGVGPSEFF. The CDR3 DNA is TGCAGCGTTGTTACGGGAGTCGGTCCCTCGGAGTTCTTC.

CDR3 bases: TGTGCCAGTAGTGTGGACAGTCTGAACACTGAAGCTTTCTTT. Protein sequence: CASSVDSLNTEAFF. The chain couples TRBV19 to TRBJ1-1; D possibly corresponds to TRBD1 (6 bases). CDR1 and CDR2 from the germline V gene are LNHDA and SQIVND (reference sequence). The CDR3 extends over 14 amino acids. The V gene lost 5 bases and the J gene lost 0 bases, with 10 bases spanning the gap.

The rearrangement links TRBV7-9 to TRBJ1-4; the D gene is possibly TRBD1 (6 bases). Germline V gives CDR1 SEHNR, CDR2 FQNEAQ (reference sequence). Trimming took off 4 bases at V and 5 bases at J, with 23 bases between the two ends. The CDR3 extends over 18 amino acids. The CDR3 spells CASSSIALTGRENEKLFF. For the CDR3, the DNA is TGTGCCAGCAGCTCCATAGCCCTTACAGGGCGAGAAAATGAAAAACTGTTTTTT.

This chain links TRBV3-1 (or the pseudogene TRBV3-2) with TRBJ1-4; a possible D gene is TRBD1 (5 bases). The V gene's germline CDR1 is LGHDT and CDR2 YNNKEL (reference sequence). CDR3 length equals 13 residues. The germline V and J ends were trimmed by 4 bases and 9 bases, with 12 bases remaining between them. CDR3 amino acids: CASSPGTTQKLFF. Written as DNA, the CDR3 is TGTGCCAGCAGCCCTGGGACTACACAAAAACTGTTTTTT.

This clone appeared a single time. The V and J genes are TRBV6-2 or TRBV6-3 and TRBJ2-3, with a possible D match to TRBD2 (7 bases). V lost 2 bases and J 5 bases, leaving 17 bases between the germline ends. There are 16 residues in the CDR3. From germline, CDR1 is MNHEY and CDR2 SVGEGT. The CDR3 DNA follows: TGTGCCAGCAGTTACCAAGGGCGGGGGCGCGGAGATACGCAGTATTTT. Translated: CASSYQGRGRGDTQYF.

CDR3 amino acids: CSVGVPLGLAGVSEQYF. In DNA, the CDR3 is TGCAGCGTCGGGGTGCCTCTGGGACTAGCGGGAGTAAGCGAGCAGTACTTC. The chain employs TRBV29-1 and TRBJ2-7; TRBD2 agrees at 14 bases. CDR1 and CDR2 from the germline V gene are SQVTM and ANQGSEA. V lost 6 bases to trimming and J lost 6 bases; unmatched junction nucleotides: 16. This CDR3 contains 17 residues.

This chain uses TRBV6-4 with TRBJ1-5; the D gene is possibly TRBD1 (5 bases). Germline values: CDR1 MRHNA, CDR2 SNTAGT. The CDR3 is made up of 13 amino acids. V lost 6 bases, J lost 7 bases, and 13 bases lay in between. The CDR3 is CASSADSLQPQHF. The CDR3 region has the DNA TGTGCCAGCAGCGCCGACAGTCTGCAGCCCCAGCATTTT.

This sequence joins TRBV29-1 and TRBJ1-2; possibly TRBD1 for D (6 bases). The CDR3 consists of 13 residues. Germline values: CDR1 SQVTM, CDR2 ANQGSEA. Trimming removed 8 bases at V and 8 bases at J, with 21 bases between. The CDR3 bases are TGCAGCCTATACCCGGGACAACACGGCGGCTACACCTTC. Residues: CSLYPGQHGGYTF.

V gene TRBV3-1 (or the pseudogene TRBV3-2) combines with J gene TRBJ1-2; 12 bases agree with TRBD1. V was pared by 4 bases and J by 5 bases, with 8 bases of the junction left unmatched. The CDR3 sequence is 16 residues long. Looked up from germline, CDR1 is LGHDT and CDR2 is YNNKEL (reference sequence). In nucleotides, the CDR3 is TGTGCCAGCAGCCGTCCGGGGACAGGGGGCTCTTATGGCTACACCTTC. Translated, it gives CASSRPGTGGSYGYTF.

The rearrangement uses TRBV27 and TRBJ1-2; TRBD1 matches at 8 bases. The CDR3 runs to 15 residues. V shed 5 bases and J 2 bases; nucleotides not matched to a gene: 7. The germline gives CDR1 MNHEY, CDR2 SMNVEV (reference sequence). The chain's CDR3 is CASSPRTGWNYGYTF. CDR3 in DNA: TGTGCCAGCAGTCCGCGGACAGGGTGGAACTATGGCTACACCTTC.

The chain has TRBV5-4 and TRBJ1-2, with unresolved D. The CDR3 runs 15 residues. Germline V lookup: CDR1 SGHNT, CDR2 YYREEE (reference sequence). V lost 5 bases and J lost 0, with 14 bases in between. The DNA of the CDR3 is TGTGCCAGCAGGAATTGGGGAGACCCTAACTATGGCTACACCTTC. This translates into CASRNWGDPNYGYTF.

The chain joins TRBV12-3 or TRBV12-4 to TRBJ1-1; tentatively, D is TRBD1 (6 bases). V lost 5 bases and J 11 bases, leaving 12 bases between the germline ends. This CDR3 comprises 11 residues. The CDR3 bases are TGTGCCAGCAGTCTACAGGGAACCGCTTTCTTT. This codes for CASSLQGTAFF.

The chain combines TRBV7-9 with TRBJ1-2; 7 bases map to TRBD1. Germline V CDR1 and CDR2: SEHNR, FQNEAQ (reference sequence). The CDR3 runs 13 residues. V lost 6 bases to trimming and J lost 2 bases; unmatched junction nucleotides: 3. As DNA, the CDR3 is TGTGCCAGCAGAATGGGACAGAACTATGGCTACACCTTC. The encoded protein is CASRMGQNYGYTF. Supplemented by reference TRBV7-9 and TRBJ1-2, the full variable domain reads DTGVSQNPRHKITKRGQNVTFRCDPISEHNRLYWYRQTLGQGPEFLTYFQNEAQLEKSRLLSDRFSAERPKGSFSTLEIQRTEQGDSAMYLCASRMGQNYGYTFGSGTRLTVV.

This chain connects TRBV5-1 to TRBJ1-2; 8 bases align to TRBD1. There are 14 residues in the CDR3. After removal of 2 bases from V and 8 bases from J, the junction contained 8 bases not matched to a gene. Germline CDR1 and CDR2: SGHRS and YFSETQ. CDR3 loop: CASSFQGASAGYTF. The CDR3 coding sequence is TGCGCCAGCAGCTTTCAGGGGGCGTCAGCAGGCTACACCTTC.

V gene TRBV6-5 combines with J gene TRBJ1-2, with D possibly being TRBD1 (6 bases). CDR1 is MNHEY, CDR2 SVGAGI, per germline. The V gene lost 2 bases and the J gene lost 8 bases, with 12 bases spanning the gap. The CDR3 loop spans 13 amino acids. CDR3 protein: CASSYTGMGGYTF. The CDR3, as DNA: TGTGCCAGCAGTTACACAGGGATGGGAGGCTACACCTTC.